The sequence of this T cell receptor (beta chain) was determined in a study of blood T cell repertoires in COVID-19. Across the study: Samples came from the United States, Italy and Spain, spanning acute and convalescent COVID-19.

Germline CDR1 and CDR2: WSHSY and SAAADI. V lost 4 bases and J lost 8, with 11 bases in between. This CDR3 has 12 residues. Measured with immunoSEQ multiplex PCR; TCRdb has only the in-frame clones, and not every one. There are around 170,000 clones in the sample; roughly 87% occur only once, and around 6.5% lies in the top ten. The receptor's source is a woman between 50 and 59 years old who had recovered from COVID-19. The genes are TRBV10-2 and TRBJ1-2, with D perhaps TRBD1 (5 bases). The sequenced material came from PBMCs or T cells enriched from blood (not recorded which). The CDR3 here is CASSGPGLGYTF. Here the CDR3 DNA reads TGCGCCAGCAGTGGGCCGGGACTCGGCTACACCTTC.